Shown below are 18 T cell receptor beta chains from a single sample sequenced in a study of cytomegalovirus exposure and HLA in healthy donors (dated 2017 in TCRdb). Libraries were made using the immunoSEQ multiplex PCR assay. A mixture of 60 forward primers for TCR Vbeta segments and 13 reverse primers for TCR Jbeta segments was used in the multiplex PCR. TCRdb's version of the immuneACCESS table is confined to in-frame rearrangements and falls short of the full clone set. An unresolved V gene accounts for under half of the shortfall where checked; the remainder is of unknown origin. This sample comprises more than 110,000 clones, about 80% of them detected only once. 1% to 1.5% of the sample is in the top ten clones. Source material: PBMCs. The receptors shown here come from a male donor in good health and CMV-seropositive.

This clone has just a few counts. V gene TRBV6-4 combines with J gene TRBJ2-2; unclear D gene. Germline V gene lookup returns CDR1 MRHNA and CDR2 SNTAGT. V was shortened by 2 bases and J by 3 bases, with 4 bases between the two germline ends. CDR3 length: 13 amino acids. The CDR3 loop reads CASSDTDTGELFF. The CDR3 DNA reads TGTGCCAGCAGTGACACAGACACCGGGGAGCTGTTTTTT.

The chain is built from TRBV7-2 and TRBJ2-1; 8 bases align to TRBD2. Germline trimming cut 7 bases from V and 8 bases from J; bases unmatched to any gene: 13. There are 15 residues in the CDR3. The germline V gene has CDR1 SGHTA and CDR2 FQGNSA. CDR3 bases: TGTGCCAGCACCCTCGAAGGGACTAGGTTTGATGAGCAGTTCTTC. It specifies CASTLEGTRFDEQFF.

This sequence joins TRBV7-3 and TRBJ1-6; 7 positions agree with TRBD1. The length of the CDR3 is 15 residues. Per germline, CDR1 SGHTA and CDR2 FQGTGA. Losses at the gene ends were 2 bases for V and 7 bases for J; bases not matched to a gene: 5. CDR3 region: CASSLPGQLNSPLHF. As DNA, the CDR3 is TGTGCCAGCAGCTTACCGGGACAGCTGAATTCACCCCTCCACTTT. Full variable domain (outside the CDR3, taken from reference TRBV7-3 and TRBJ1-6): GAGVSQTPSNKVTEKGKYVELRCDPISGHTALYWYRQSLGQGPEFLIYFQGTGAADDSGLPNDRFFAVRPEGSVSTLKIQRTERGDSAVYLCASSLPGQLNSPLHFGNGTRLTVT.

The rearrangement uses TRBV5-6 and TRBJ1-6; 8 bases line up with TRBD1. Per germline, CDR1 SGHDT and CDR2 YYEEEE. This CDR3 has 15 residues. The J segment lost 7 bases and the V segment lost 6 bases, leaving 9 bases of the junction unmatched. The CDR3 protein is CASNPRTGRNSPLHF. CDR3 nucleotide sequence: TGTGCCAGCAACCCGCGGACAGGGCGGAATTCACCCCTCCACTTT.

Only a few counts were recorded for this clone. The V gene is TRBV4-2, the J gene TRBJ2-3, with 8 bases that match TRBD1. This CDR3 region has 16 residues. Germline values: CDR1 LGHNA, CDR2 YNFKEQ. J lost 6 bases, V lost 1 base, and 9 bases had no gene match. The CDR3 bases are TGTGCCAGCAGCCAAGGGGCAGGGGGCGCATGGGATACGCAGTATTTT. Amino acids: CASSQGAGGAWDTQYF.

J is TRBJ2-3 and V is TRBV10-3, with D possibly TRBD2 on 8 matching bases. The CDR3 has 15 residues. CDR1 ENHRY and CDR2 SYGVKD come from the germline V gene. V was trimmed by 4 bases and J by 6 bases, leaving 17 bases between them. The CDR3 is CAISGTSGGGDTQYF. The CDR3 DNA sequence: TGTGCCATCAGTGGCACTAGCGGAGGGGGCGATACGCAGTATTTT.

The rearrangement uses TRBV6-5 and TRBJ2-5, with a tentative D call TRBD2 (5 bases). V was shortened by 7 bases and J by 1 base, with 10 bases between the two germline ends. The CDR3 sequence is 13 residues long. The V gene's germline CDR1 is MNHEY and CDR2 SVGAGI. The CDR3 sequence: CASTGNTQETQYF. The CDR3 DNA is TGTGCCAGCACCGGGAATACCCAAGAGACCCAGTACTTC.

This chain uses TRBV5-1 with TRBJ2-1, with TRBD2 matching 10 bases. The length of the CDR3 is 14 residues. Germline loops: CDR1 SGHRS, CDR2 YFSETQ. V was clipped by 3 bases and J by 7 bases; unmatched bases: 4. As DNA, the CDR3 is TGCGCCAGCAGCTGGGGGACTAGCGTGAATGAGCAGTTCTTC. Its translation is CASSWGTSVNEQFF. Using reference TRBV5-1 and TRBJ2-1 for the parts outside the CDR3, the full variable domain is KAGVTQTPRYLIKTRGQQVTLSCSPISGHRSVSWYQQTPGQGLQFLFEYFSETQRNKGNFPGRFSGRQFSNSRSEMNVSTLELGDSALYLCASSWGTSVNEQFFGPGTRLTVL.

The chain uses TRBV7-8 and TRBJ2-5; D is unclear. The CDR3 contains 15 residues. In germline, CDR1 is SGHVS, CDR2 FQNEAQ. Trimming cost V 1 base and J 2 bases, with 11 bases left between them. The CDR3 is CASSLGGRFQETQYF. CDR3 nucleotide sequence: TGTGCCAGCAGCTTAGGAGGCAGATTTCAAGAGACCCAGTACTTC.

The chain links TRBV11-3 to TRBJ2-2; D unclear. Trimming shortened V by 0 bases and J by 9 bases, and 5 bases separated the two germline ends. Germline V gene data show CDR1 as SGHNT and CDR2 as YENEEA. This CDR3 region has 12 residues. CDR3 bases: TGTGCCAGCAGCTTAGATTATAGGGAGCTGTTTTTT. Translation: CASSLDYRELFF.

This rearrangement joins TRBV13 to TRBJ2-3; 8 bases map to TRBD1. Germline lookup yields CDR1 PRHDT and CDR2 FYEKMQ (reference sequence). Trimming at V came to 5 bases and at J to 2 bases, leaving 6 bases not matched to a gene. The length of the CDR3 is 15 residues. CDR3 sequence (DNA): TGTGCCAGCAGCCTTCGACAGGGGAACACAGATACGCAGTATTTT. Translated: CASSLRQGNTDTQYF. The variable domain in full, with the rest retrieved from reference TRBV13 and TRBJ2-3, is AAGVIQSPRHLIKEKRETATLKCYPIPRHDTVYWYQQGPGQDPQFLISFYEKMQSDKGSIPDRFSAQQFSDYHSELNMSSLELGDSALYFCASSLRQGNTDTQYFGPGTRLTVL.

This clone has a handful of counts. This rearrangement joins TRBV7-9 to TRBJ2-5; 9 bases line up with TRBD2. TRBJ2-7 matches the DNA end more closely, so the J call is doubtful. Germline lookup yields CDR1 SEHNR and CDR2 FQNEAQ (reference sequence). The CDR3 totals 16 residues. For the CDR3, the DNA is TGTGCCAGCAGCCCGACGGGTAGCGGGAGTTTCTACGAGCAGTACTTC. Its translation is CASSPTGSGSFYEQYF.

The rearrangement joins TRBV27 to TRBJ1-6; TRBD1 agrees at 7 bases. The trim removed 4 bases at V and 7 bases at J, leaving 10 bases unmatched. CDR1 and CDR2 (germline): MNHEY, SMNVEV (reference sequence). The CDR3 extends over 16 amino acids. The CDR3 nucleotides read TGTGCCAGCAGTTCATCAACAACAGGGGAAAATTCACCCCTCCACTTT. Translated, it gives CASSSSTTGENSPLHF.

This chain joins TRBV5-4 and TRBJ1-1; D is uncertain. The CDR3 has 15 residues. Trimming cost V 1 base and J 0 bases, with 10 bases left between them. Germline V CDR1 and CDR2: SGHNT, YYREEE (reference sequence). In DNA form, the CDR3 reads TGTGCCAGCAGCTTGTCCGGGAGGGTGAACACTGAAGCTTTCTTT. It encodes CASSLSGRVNTEAFF. The complete variable domain, with remaining parts taken from reference TRBV5-4 and TRBJ1-1, reads ETGVTQSPTHLIKTRGQQVTLRCSSQSGHNTVSWYQQALGQGPQFIFQYYREEENGRGNFPPRFSGLQFPNYSSELNVNALELDDSALYLCASSLSGRVNTEAFFGQGTRLTVV.

J is TRBJ2-7 and V is TRBV11-3; 10 bases are shared with TRBD1. V shed 6 bases, J shed 0 bases, and the junction held 8 bases outside the gene matches. The CDR3 is made up of 16 amino acids. CDR1 is SGHNT and CDR2 is YENEEA in the germline V gene. Here the CDR3 DNA reads TGTGCCAGCAGTCCGGGACAGGGGTTGGGCTCCTACGAGCAGTACTTC. Translated, it gives CASSPGQGLGSYEQYF.

The rearrangement uses TRBV18 and TRBJ1-4; 7 positions agree with TRBD1. The germline gives CDR1 KGHSH, CDR2 LQKENI. V lost 3 bases to trimming and J lost 5 bases; unmatched junction nucleotides: 9. The length of the CDR3 is 16 residues. The CDR3 region has the DNA TGTGCCAGCTCACCCTTACGACAGGGAGCAAATGAAAAACTGTTTTTT. This codes for CASSPLRQGANEKLFF.

The chain links TRBV13 to TRBJ2-2; TRBD2 agrees at 12 bases. The CDR3 extends over 17 amino acids. The V gene's germline CDR1 is PRHDT and CDR2 FYEKMQ (reference sequence). Trimming removed 2 bases from V and 2 bases from J; junction bases left unmatched: 3. CDR3 DNA: TGTGCCAGCAGCTTAAGGACTAGCGGGGTAAACACCGGGGAGCTGTTTTTT. This codes for CASSLRTSGVNTGELFF. Based on the CDR3 plus reference TRBV13 and TRBJ2-2, the full variable domain is AAGVIQSPRHLIKEKRETATLKCYPIPRHDTVYWYQQGPGQDPQFLISFYEKMQSDKGSIPDRFSAQQFSDYHSELNMSSLELGDSALYFCASSLRTSGVNTGELFFGEGSRLTVL.

This rearrangement joins TRBV29-1 to TRBJ2-2; no clear D gene. Germline CDR1 and CDR2: SQVTM and ANQGSEA. The CDR3 totals 12 residues. V was trimmed by 4 bases and J by 3 bases, leaving 6 bases between them. The CDR3 loop reads CSVVDYTGELFF. The CDR3 nucleotides are TGCAGCGTTGTCGACTACACCGGGGAGCTGTTTTTT.